This paragraph reports one T cell receptor (beta chain). The sample is drawn from a study of T cells in Graves' hyperthyroidism and ophthalmopathy. For Graves' hyperthyroidism to be stable, ophthalmopathy could not progress within 18 months. From germline, CDR1 is DFQATT and CDR2 SNEGSKA (reference sequence). The CDR3 has 16 residues. The J segment lost 6 bases and the V segment lost 6 bases, leaving 15 bases of the junction unmatched. TCR beta CDR3 regions were amplified from RNA. Researchers ran a first-round RT-PCR on the TCR CDR3 using the HTBI primer set. TCRdb ran MiXCR on the multiplex PCR reads and lists one entry per CDR3 protein. The repertoire holds about 46,000 distinct CDR3 sequences, 49% seen once, with about 30% in the top ten.

This receptor was obtained from a woman in her fifties or sixties with Graves' hyperthyroidism. V and J are TRBV20-1 and TRBJ2-7, with 12 bases that match TRBD2. The sequencing input was peripheral blood or thyroid tissue (not recorded which). The DNA of the CDR3 is TGCAGTGCACCTCGACTAGCGGGAGATAGTAGTATCGAGCAGTACTTC. It encodes CSAPRLAGDSSIEQYF.